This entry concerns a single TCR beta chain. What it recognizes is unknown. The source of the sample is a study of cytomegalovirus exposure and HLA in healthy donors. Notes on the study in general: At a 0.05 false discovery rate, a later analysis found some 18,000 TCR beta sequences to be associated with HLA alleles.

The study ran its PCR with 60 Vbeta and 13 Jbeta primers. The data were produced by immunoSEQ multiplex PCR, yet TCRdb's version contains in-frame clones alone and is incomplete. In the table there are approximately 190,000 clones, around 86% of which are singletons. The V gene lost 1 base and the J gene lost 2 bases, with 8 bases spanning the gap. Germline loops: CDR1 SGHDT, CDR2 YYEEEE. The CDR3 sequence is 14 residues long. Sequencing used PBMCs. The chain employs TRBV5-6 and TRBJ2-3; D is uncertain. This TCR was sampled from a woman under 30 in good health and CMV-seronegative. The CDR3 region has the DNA TGTGCCAGCAGCTTGATCCGTAACACAGATACGCAGTATTTT. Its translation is CASSLIRNTDTQYF.